These 27 T cell receptor beta chains came from one sample sequenced in a study of beta chain features in type 1 diabetes. Every bit of the isolated RNA underwent reverse transcription, so sequencing read expressed TCRB transcripts. The method was immunoSEQ multiplex PCR; TCRdb's version includes in-frame clones alone and lacks a portion of them. In the table there are more than 300,000 clones, roughly 8% of which are singletons. Sequenced: central memory CD4+ T cells from blood. The receptors here all came from a young woman in good health.

This clone was recorded only once. The chain joins TRBV6-6 to TRBJ2-7, with D tentatively TRBD1 or TRBD2 (5 bases each). V lost 0 bases, J lost 3 bases, and 12 bases lay in between. Germline CDR1 and CDR2: MNHNY and SVGAGI (reference sequence). The CDR3 is made up of 15 amino acids. This chain's CDR3 is CASSYSYGTLYEQYF. In nucleotides, the CDR3 is TGTGCCAGCAGTTACTCGTACGGGACCCTCTACGAGCAGTACTTC.

The chain uses TRBV2 and TRBJ2-5; tentative D call: TRBD1 (5 bases). This CDR3 region has 14 residues. Germline V gene data show CDR1 as SNHLY and CDR2 as FYNNEI. The V end lost 2 bases, the J end lost 2 bases, and 9 bases lay between the germline ends. CDR3 nucleotide sequence: TGTGCCAGCAGTGAAATGACAGTACAAGAGACCCAGTACTTC. This codes for CASSEMTVQETQYF.

This chain links TRBV19 with TRBJ2-5; perhaps TRBD1 as D (6 bases). The CDR3 has 15 residues. Trimming removed 5 bases at V and 5 bases at J, with 18 bases between. Germline V CDR1 and CDR2: LNHDA, SQIVND (reference sequence). The CDR3 DNA reads as TGTGCCAGTAGTCCGTACACAGGGATAGGGGAGACCCAGTACTTC. Protein: CASSPYTGIGETQYF.

There are a few counts of this clone. This chain links TRBV10-3 with TRBJ1-2, with 10 bases identical to TRBD1. The length of the CDR3 is 15 residues. V lost 10 bases, J lost 6 bases, and 14 bases stayed unmatched. CDR1 and CDR2 (germline): ENHRY, SYGVKD. The CDR3 nucleotides read TGTGCCAGCAGCAGTACCGGGACAGGGGTTGATGGCTACACCTTC. Translated: CASSSTGTGVDGYTF.

This clone was observed a handful of times. The V and J genes are TRBV7-2 and TRBJ1-2, with D maybe TRBD1 (6 bases). The ends were cut back, 5 bases at V and 4 bases at J, with 14 bases in the middle. In germline, CDR1 is SGHTA, CDR2 FQGNSA. The CDR3 is 14 amino acids. For the CDR3, the DNA is TGTGCCAGCAGCCCCCGACAGGAGACCTATGGCTACACCTTC. Translation gives CASSPRQETYGYTF. Full variable domain (outside the CDR3, taken from reference TRBV7-2 and TRBJ1-2): GAGVSQSPSNKVTEKGKDVELRCDPISGHTALYWYRQSLGQGLEFLIYFQGNSAPDKSGLPSDRFSAERTGGSVSTLTIQRTQQEDSAVYLCASSPRQETYGYTFGSGTRLTVV.

This clone appeared many times. Other nucleotide sequences in the sample specify the same CDR3. The chain links TRBV25-1 to TRBJ1-5; D gene uncertain. Germline CDR1 reads MGHDK; CDR2 reads SYGVNS. The length of the CDR3 is 12 residues. V was pared by 3 bases and J by 4 bases, with 4 bases between. The CDR3 sequence is CASSEGNQPQHF. DNA for the CDR3: TGTGCCAGCAGTGAGGGTAATCAGCCCCAGCATTTT.

This chain uses TRBV7-2 with TRBJ2-2; no reliable D call. The CDR3 contains 15 residues. Germline CDR1 reads SGHTA; CDR2 reads FQGNSA. Deletions cut 5 bases from V and 4 bases from J, with 14 bases between. For the CDR3, the DNA is TGTGCCAGCAGCCTGCTAAATCTACGCACCGGGGAGCTGTTTTTT. Translating it yields CASSLLNLRTGELFF.

The chain uses TRBV7-9 and TRBJ1-1; D ambiguous. The CDR3 spans 12 residues. Germline loops: CDR1 SEHNR, CDR2 FQNEAQ (reference sequence). Trimming shortened V by 11 bases and J by 0 bases, and 10 bases separated the two germline ends. CDR3 DNA: TGTGCCTCACAAAACTTGAACACTGAAGCTTTCTTT. Translation: CASQNLNTEAFF.

V usage is TRBV25-1 and J usage is TRBJ2-3; D remains ambiguous. The CDR3 spans 16 residues. Trimming removed 0 bases at V and 6 bases at J, with 16 bases between. Germline-derived CDR1 and CDR2 are MGHDK and SYGVNS. DNA of the CDR3: TGTGCCAGCAGTGAATATCTGGCCGGTGGGGTGGATACGCAGTATTTT. This gives the protein CASSEYLAGGVDTQYF.

The chain recombines TRBV11-3 with TRBJ2-7, with D unresolved. The CDR3 runs to 13 residues. The ends were cut back, 1 base at V and 6 bases at J, with 10 bases in the middle. Germline V gives CDR1 SGHNT, CDR2 YENEEA. The CDR3 reads CASSLVVGGEQYF. The CDR3 DNA reads TGTGCCAGCAGCTTAGTGGTGGGTGGCGAGCAGTACTTC.

This clone has more than one count but fewer than ten. The chain combines TRBV14 with TRBJ2-7, with 11 bases lining up with TRBD2. The V segment lost 4 bases and the J segment 3 bases; nucleotides outside the gene matches: 5. Germline CDR1 and CDR2: SGHDN and FVKESK. The CDR3 spans 15 residues. Here the CDR3 reads CASSPRLAGFYEQYF. CDR3 bases: TGTGCCAGCAGCCCGCGACTAGCGGGATTCTACGAGCAGTACTTC.

This chain joins TRBV28 and TRBJ2-1, with D perhaps assigned TRBD1 or TRBD2 (7 bases each). The germline gives CDR1 MDHEN, CDR2 SYDVKM. The CDR3 contains 14 residues. Deletions cut 6 bases from V and 12 bases from J, with 21 bases between. CDR3 loop: CASREGARVAGQFF. CDR3 coding DNA: TGTGCCAGCAGGGAGGGGGCACGGGTAGCGGGGCAGTTCTTC.

The sample holds a few counts of this clone. V is TRBV19 and J is TRBJ1-4; tentative D call: TRBD1 (6 bases). Trimming took 4 bases from V and 4 from J, leaving 16 bases between them. The germline CDR1 and CDR2 sequences are LNHDA and SQIVND (reference sequence). The CDR3 spans 16 residues. The CDR3 DNA is TGTGCCAGTAGTACCTCGACTCGAGGGGGTAATGAAAAACTGTTTTTT. Amino acid sequence: CASSTSTRGGNEKLFF.

This clone appeared a few times. The rearrangement uses TRBV28 and TRBJ1-1, with D maybe TRBD1 (5 bases). V dropped 8 bases and J dropped 11 bases, with 15 bases sitting between them. The CDR3 consists of 11 residues. CDR1 is MDHEN, CDR2 SYDVKM, per germline. The CDR3: CASASGFSAFF. In nucleotides, the CDR3 is TGTGCCAGCGCATCAGGGTTTTCCGCTTTCTTT.

Ten or more counts support this clone. Sequence at one end of the junction differs from germline and may be a read error. The CDR3 DNA follows: TGTGCCAGCAGCCACTCTAGCCGGGACAGCATTTTT. It translates to CASSHSSRDSIF. This chain links TRBV7-9 with TRBJ1-4, with 7 positions matching TRBD1. Germline V CDR1 and CDR2: SEHNR, FQNEAQ (reference sequence). This CDR3 region has 12 residues.

V gene TRBV19 combines with J gene TRBJ2-1; tentatively, D is TRBD1 (5 bases). Trimming left V 0 bases short and J 2 bases short, with 11 bases between. CDR3 size: 16 residues. In germline, CDR1 is LNHDA, CDR2 SQIVND (reference sequence). The CDR3 coding sequence is TGTGCCAGTAGTATAGATATGGCAGGGACCTACAATGAGCAGTTCTTC. The encoded protein is CASSIDMAGTYNEQFF.

As for this clone: Its ends do not fully match the called genes, so a read error is possible. The chain combines TRBV5-1 with TRBJ2-5; 8 bases are shared with TRBD1. CDR1 is SGHRS and CDR2 is YFSETQ in the germline V gene. The CDR3 is 15 residues long. The CDR3 DNA reads TGCGCCAGCAGTTTGGGGATCGACAGGGGAGAGACCCAGTACTTC. Translated, it gives CASSLGIDRGETQYF.

This clone was seen a few times. V is TRBV6-5 and J is TRBJ2-7, with D possibly being TRBD2 (6 bases). This CDR3 contains 15 residues. Trimming removed 0 bases from V and 3 bases from J, with 12 bases in between. Germline V CDR1 and CDR2: MNHEY, SVGAGI. The CDR3 sequence is CASSYSVAGNYEQYF. The CDR3 bases are TGTGCCAGCAGTTACTCCGTGGCGGGAAACTACGAGCAGTACTTC.

In its sample, this clone was seen many times. V and J are TRBV9 and TRBJ1-3; no clear D. This CDR3 is 14 amino acids long. The V end was cut by 2 bases, the J end by 1 base, with 7 bases between. CDR1 and CDR2 (germline): SGDLS, YYNGEE. The CDR3 reads CASSVGESGNTIYF. CDR3 in DNA: TGTGCCAGCAGCGTTGGGGAGTCTGGAAACACCATATATTTT.

In its sample, this clone was seen a few times. The chain has TRBV14 and TRBJ1-2, with a tentative D call TRBD1 (5 bases). CDR1 is SGHDN and CDR2 is FVKESK in the germline V gene. The CDR3 consists of 14 residues. V was shortened by 1 base and J by 8 bases, with 14 bases between the two germline ends. The DNA for the CDR3 is TGTGCCAGCAGCCAAGCCAGGGACCCTGGGGGCTACACCTTC. It translates to CASSQARDPGGYTF.

V is TRBV11-2 and J is TRBJ2-1, with 10 positions matching TRBD2. V shed 1 base and J 8 bases; nucleotides not matched to a gene: 5. The CDR3 covers 15 residues. Germline V lookup: CDR1 SGHAT, CDR2 FQNNGV. The CDR3, as DNA: TGTGCCAGCAGCTTAGGGCTAGCGGGAGTCCATGAGCAGTTCTTC. Protein product: CASSLGLAGVHEQFF.

This clone was counted at least ten times. The chain couples TRBV10-3 to TRBJ2-1; the match to TRBD2 covers 9 bases. The CDR3 has 15 amino acids. Germline V gene data show CDR1 as ENHRY and CDR2 as SYGVKD. The ends lost 5 bases at V and 6 bases at J; junction bases unmatched: 8. CDR3 in DNA: TGTGCCATCAGTCCCCCGACTAGCGGCCTCAATGAGCAGTTCTTC. It is translated as CAISPPTSGLNEQFF.

The chain combines TRBV28 with TRBJ2-3, with D possibly TRBD2 on 5 matching bases. The V end was cut by 7 bases, the J end by 4 bases, with 15 bases between. Germline-derived CDR1 and CDR2 are MDHEN and SYDVKM. This CDR3 contains 14 residues. The CDR3 DNA follows: TGTGCCAGCATCGAGGGTAGCGCCCCAGATACGCAGTATTTT. The encoded protein is CASIEGSAPDTQYF.

In its sample, this clone was seen once. The chain uses TRBV25-1 and TRBJ2-7; 8 positions agree with TRBD2. Germline V gene lookup returns CDR1 MGHDK and CDR2 SYGVNS. V trimming: 1 base; J trimming: 4 bases; junction bases outside the gene matches: 3. The CDR3 sequence is 14 residues long. CDR3 bases: TGTGCCAGCAGTGAATTGGCTAGCGGGTACGAGCAGTACTTC. Translated: CASSELASGYEQYF.

The chain employs TRBV29-1 and TRBJ2-1, with 16 bases identical to TRBD2. The V segment lost 6 bases and the J segment 1 base; nucleotides outside the gene matches: 6. Per germline, CDR1 SQVTM and CDR2 ANQGSEA. The CDR3 length is 17 residues. The CDR3 DNA reads as TGCAGCGTCGATGGGACTAGCGGGAGGGATTCCTACAATGAGCAGTTCTTC. Its translation is CSVDGTSGRDSYNEQFF.

This rearrangement joins TRBV5-1 to TRBJ2-3, with D maybe TRBD1 (5 bases). Trimming left V 6 bases short and J 2 bases short, with 16 bases between. CDR3 length equals 15 residues. The germline CDR1 and CDR2 sequences are SGHRS and YFSETQ. The CDR3 loop reads CASKQGTVITDTQYF. CDR3 in DNA: TGCGCCAGCAAGCAGGGTACGGTAATCACAGATACGCAGTATTTT. The full variable domain, rest sourced from reference TRBV5-1 and TRBJ2-3, is KAGVTQTPRYLIKTRGQQVTLSCSPISGHRSVSWYQQTPGQGLQFLFEYFSETQRNKGNFPGRFSGRQFSNSRSEMNVSTLELGDSALYLCASKQGTVITDTQYFGPGTRLTVL.

This clone was seen a few times. The rearrangement joins TRBV7-2 to TRBJ2-5, with TRBD1 matching over 9 bases. Per germline, CDR1 SGHTA and CDR2 FQGNSA. V shed 4 bases and J 6 bases; nucleotides not matched to a gene: 9. This CDR3 region has 15 residues. This chain's CDR3 is CASSSPGQGKQTQYF. The CDR3 DNA reads as TGTGCCAGCAGCTCTCCGGGACAGGGAAAACAGACCCAGTACTTC.